This TCR beta chain originates from a study of tumor-infiltrating lymphocytes in oesophageal squamous cell carcinoma. The CDR3 runs to 12 residues. Germline CDR1 is SGHVS and CDR2 is FQNEAQ. Trimming took off 2 bases at V and 9 bases at J, with 8 bases between the two ends. TCRdb called the PCR reads again in MiXCR, with one record for every CDR3 protein. The data contain 15,000 to 20,000 distinct CDR3 sequences, around 41% of them singletons. This clonotype is medium-sized by share. The chain is built from TRBV7-8 and TRBJ1-5, with D tentatively TRBD1 (5 bases). Sample: normal esophageal tissue next to the tumor. The clonotype originates from a male donor with esophageal squamous cell carcinoma. CDR3 sequence reads: CASSLQGLPQHF. The CDR3 DNA reads TGTGCCAGCAGCTTACAGGGTCTGCCCCAGCATTTT.